This TCR beta chain was sequenced for a study of control samples from healthy donors and cancer patients. The CDR3 extends over 14 amino acids. From germline, CDR1 is GTSNPN and CDR2 SVGIG (reference sequence). The V end lost 1 base, the J end lost 3 bases, and 10 bases lay between the germline ends. Sequencing was performed with immunoSEQ multiplex PCR; in TCRdb, only in-frame clones are kept and a portion is missing. The profile shows roughly 55,000 clones, more than 85% of them singletons. The TCR originated in a middle-aged man with colorectal cancer. The chain carries TRBV30 and TRBJ1-5; D ambiguous. The material sequenced was PBMCs. The CDR3 sequence: CAWSAQSYNQPQHF. CDR3 bases: TGTGCCTGGAGTGCGCAGTCCTACAATCAGCCCCAGCATTTT.